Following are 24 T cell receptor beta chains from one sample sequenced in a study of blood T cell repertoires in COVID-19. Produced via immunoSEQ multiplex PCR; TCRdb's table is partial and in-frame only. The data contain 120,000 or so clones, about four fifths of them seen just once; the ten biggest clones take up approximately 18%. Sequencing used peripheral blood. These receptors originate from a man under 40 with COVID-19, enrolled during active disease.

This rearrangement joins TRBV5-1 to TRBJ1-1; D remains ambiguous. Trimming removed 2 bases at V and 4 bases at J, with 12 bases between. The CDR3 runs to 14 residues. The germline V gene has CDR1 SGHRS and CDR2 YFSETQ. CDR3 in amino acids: CASSLFSTGTEAFF. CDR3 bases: TGCGCCAGCAGCTTATTCTCCACGGGCACTGAAGCTTTCTTT.

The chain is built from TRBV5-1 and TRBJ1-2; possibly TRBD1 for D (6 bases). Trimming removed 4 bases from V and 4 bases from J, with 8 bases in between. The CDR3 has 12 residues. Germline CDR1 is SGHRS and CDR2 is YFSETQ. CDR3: CASSVDSYGYTF. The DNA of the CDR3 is TGCGCCAGCAGCGTGGACAGCTATGGCTACACCTTC.

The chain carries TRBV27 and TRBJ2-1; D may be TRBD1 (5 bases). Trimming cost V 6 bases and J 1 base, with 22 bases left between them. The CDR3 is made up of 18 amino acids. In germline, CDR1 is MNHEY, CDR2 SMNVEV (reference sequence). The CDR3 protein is CASRQDKGLRGSYNEQFF. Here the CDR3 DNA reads TGTGCCAGCAGGCAAGATAAAGGGCTTAGGGGATCCTACAATGAGCAGTTCTTC.

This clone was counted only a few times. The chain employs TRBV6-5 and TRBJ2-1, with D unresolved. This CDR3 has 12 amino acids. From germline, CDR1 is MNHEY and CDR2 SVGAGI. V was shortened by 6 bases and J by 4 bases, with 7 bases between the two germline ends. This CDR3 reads CASRAVYNEQFF. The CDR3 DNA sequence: TGTGCCAGCAGGGCGGTTTACAATGAGCAGTTCTTC.

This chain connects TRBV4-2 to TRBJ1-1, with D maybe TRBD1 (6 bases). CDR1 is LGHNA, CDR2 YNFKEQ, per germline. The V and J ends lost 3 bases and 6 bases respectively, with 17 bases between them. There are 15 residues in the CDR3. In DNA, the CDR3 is TGTGCCAGCAGCCAGGTGTTTGAGGGGGTCTCTGAAGCTTTCTTT. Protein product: CASSQVFEGVSEAFF.

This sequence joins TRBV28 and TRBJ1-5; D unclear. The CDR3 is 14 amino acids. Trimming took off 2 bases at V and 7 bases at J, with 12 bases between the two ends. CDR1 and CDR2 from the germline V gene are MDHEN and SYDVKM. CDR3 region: CASSLDRGVQPQHF. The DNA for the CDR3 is TGTGCCAGCAGTTTAGATCGAGGTGTGCAGCCCCAGCATTTT.

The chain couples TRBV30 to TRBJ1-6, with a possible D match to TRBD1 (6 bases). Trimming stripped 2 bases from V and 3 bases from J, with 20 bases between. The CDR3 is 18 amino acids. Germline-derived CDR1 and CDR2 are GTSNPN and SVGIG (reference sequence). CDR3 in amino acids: CAWSPLGQGWGYNSPLHF. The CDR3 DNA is TGTGCCTGGAGTCCCTTGGGGCAGGGGTGGGGCTATAATTCACCCCTCCACTTT. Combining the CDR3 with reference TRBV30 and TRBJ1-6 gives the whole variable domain SQTIHQWPATLVQPVGSPLSLECTVEGTSNPNLYWYRQAAGRGLQLLFYSVGIGQISSEVPQNLSASRPQDRQFILSSKKLLLSDSGFYLCAWSPLGQGWGYNSPLHFGNGTRLTVT.

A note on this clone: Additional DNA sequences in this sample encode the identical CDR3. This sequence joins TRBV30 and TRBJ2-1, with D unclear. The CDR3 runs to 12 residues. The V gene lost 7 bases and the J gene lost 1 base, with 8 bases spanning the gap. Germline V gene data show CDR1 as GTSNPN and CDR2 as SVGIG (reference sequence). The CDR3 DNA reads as TGTGCCTTAGACTCGTCCTACAATGAGCAGTTCTTC. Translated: CALDSSYNEQFF.

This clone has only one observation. The CDR3 DNA follows: TGTGCCAGCGGAGGAGGCACTGAAGCTTTCTTT. Translating gives CASGGGTEAFF. This chain links TRBV27 with TRBJ1-1; D is unresolved. Germline V CDR1 and CDR2: MNHEY, SMNVEV (reference sequence). Trimming left V 8 bases short and J 4 bases short, with 8 bases between. This CDR3 has 11 amino acids.

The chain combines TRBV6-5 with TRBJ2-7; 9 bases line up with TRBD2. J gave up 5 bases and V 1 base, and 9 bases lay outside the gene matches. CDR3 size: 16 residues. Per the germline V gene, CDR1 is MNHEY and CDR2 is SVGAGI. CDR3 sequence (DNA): TGTGCCAGCAGTTACTTGGGTAGCGGGAGAACCCACGAGCAGTACTTC. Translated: CASSYLGSGRTHEQYF.

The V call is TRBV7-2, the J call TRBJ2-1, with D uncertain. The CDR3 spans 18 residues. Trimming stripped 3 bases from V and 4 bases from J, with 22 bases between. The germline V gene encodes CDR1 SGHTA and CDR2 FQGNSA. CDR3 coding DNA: TGTGCCAGCAGCTTTATGATGGTAGGCGGTACGCTTTACAATGAGCAGTTCTTC. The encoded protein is CASSFMMVGGTLYNEQFF.

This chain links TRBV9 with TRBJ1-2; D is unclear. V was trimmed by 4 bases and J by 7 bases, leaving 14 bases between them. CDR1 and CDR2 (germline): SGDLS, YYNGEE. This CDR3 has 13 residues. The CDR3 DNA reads TGTGCCAGCAGCTTACAGCCCCAGGCTGGCTACACCTTC. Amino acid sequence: CASSLQPQAGYTF.

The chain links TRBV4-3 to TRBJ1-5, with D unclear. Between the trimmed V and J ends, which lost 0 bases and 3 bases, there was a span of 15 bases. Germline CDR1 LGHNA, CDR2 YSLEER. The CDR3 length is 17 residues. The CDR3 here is CASSQDLIGGSNQPQHF. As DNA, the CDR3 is TGCGCCAGCAGCCAAGACCTCATCGGAGGATCCAATCAGCCCCAGCATTTT.

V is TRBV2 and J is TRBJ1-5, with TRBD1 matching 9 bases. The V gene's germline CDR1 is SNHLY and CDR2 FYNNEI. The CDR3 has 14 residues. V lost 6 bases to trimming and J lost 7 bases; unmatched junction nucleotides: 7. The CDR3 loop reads CASSPGQGGQPQHF. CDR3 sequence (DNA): TGTGCCAGCAGCCCGGGACAGGGTGGCCAGCCCCAGCATTTT.

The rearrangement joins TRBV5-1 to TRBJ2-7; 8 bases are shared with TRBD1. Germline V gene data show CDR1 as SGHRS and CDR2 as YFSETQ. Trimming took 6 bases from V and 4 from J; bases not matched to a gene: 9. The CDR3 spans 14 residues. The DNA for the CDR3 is TGCGCCAGCACCCCATGGGACAGGCAGTACGAGCAGTACTTC. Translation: CASTPWDRQYEQYF.

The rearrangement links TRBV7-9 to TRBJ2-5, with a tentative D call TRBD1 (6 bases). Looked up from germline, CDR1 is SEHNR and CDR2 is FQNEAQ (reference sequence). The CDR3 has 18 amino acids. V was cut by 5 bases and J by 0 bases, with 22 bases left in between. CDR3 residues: CASSPQTQQGRYQETQYF. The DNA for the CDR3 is TGTGCCAGCAGCCCACAGACCCAACAGGGAAGGTACCAAGAGACCCAGTACTTC.

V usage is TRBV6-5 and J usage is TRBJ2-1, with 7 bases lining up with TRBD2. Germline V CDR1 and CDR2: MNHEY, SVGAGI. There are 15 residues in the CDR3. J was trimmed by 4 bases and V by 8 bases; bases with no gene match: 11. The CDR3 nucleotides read TGTGCCAGCCGTTTTGTTGGGGGGGGTTACAATGAGCAGTTCTTC. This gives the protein CASRFVGGGYNEQFF.

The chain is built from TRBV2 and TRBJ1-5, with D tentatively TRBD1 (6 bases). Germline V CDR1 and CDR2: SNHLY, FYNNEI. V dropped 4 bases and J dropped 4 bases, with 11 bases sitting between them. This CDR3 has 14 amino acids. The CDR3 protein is CASSVGGRNQPQHF. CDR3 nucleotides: TGTGCCAGCAGTGTAGGGGGACGGAATCAGCCCCAGCATTTT.

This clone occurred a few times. The CDR3 DNA reads TGTGCCAGTAGCCCCTCCAGGGTTGGCGGCTACACCTTC. It translates to CASSPSRVGGYTF. The rearrangement uses TRBV19 and TRBJ1-2; a possible D gene is TRBD1 (5 bases). The ends were cut back, 6 bases at V and 8 bases at J, with 16 bases in the middle. Germline V gene lookup returns CDR1 LNHDA and CDR2 SQIVND (reference sequence). The CDR3 length is 13 residues. The full variable domain, completed using reference TRBV19 and TRBJ1-2, is DGGITQSPKYLFRKEGQNVTLSCEQNLNHDAMYWYRQDPGQGLRLIYYSQIVNDFQKGDIAEGYSVSREKKESFPLTVTSAQKNPTAFYLCASSPSRVGGYTFGSGTRLTVV.

This CDR3 is CASRSQGFYEQYF. The CDR3 DNA is TGTGCCAGCAGGTCACAGGGGTTCTACGAGCAGTACTTC. The chain couples TRBV28 to TRBJ2-7; 7 nucleotides align to TRBD1. Trimming cost V 6 bases and J 3 bases; bases outside gene matches: 5. From germline, CDR1 is MDHEN and CDR2 SYDVKM. The CDR3 length is 13 residues.

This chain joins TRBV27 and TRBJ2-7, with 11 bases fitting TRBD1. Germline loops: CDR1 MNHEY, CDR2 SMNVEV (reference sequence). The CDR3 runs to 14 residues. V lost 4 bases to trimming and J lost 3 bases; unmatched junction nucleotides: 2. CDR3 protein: CASSWGTGGYEQYF. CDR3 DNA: TGTGCCAGCAGTTGGGGGACAGGGGGCTACGAGCAGTACTTC.

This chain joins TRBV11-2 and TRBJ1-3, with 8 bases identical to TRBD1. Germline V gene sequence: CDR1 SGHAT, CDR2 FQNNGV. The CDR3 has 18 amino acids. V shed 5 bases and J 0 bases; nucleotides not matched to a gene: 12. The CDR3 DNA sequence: TGTGCCAGCAGCCCCTGGGCAGGGGGCCTCCTCTCTGGAAACACCATATATTTT. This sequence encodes CASSPWAGGLLSGNTIYF.

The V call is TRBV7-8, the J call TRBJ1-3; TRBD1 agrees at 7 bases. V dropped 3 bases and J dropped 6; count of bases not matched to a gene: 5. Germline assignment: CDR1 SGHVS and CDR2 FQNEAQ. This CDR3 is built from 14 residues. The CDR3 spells CASSFGQALNTIYF. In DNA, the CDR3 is TGTGCCAGCAGCTTCGGACAGGCCCTAAACACCATATATTTT.

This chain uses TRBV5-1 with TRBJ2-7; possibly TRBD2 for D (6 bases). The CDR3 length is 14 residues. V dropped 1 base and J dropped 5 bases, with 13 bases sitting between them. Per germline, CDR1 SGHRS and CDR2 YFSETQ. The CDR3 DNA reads TGCGCCAGCAGCTTGCAACTAGGAGGGAACGAGCAGTACTTC. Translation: CASSLQLGGNEQYF.